This TCR beta chain was captured by sequencing in a study of T cell changes during pregnancy in multiple sclerosis. The repertoire was sequenced with immunoSEQ multiplex PCR; TCRdb's copy has only in-frame clones and lacks some. Of about 110,000 clones detected, less than 95% appear once; the ten largest clones hold less than 0.85%. The TCR was taken from a female donor in good health, enrolled as a control in a pregnancy study. This specimen was peripheral blood, taken in the third trimester of pregnancy.

The CDR3 sequence: CASSEFLAGTGETQYF. CDR3 bases: TGTGCCAGCAGCGAATTTTTAGCGGGGACTGGTGAGACCCAGTACTTC. The chain carries TRBV6-1 and TRBJ2-5; 8 bases agree with TRBD2. This CDR3 has 16 residues. The V and J ends lost 6 bases and 5 bases, in that order; junction bases with no gene match: 14. Looked up from germline, CDR1 is MNHNS and CDR2 is SASEGT.